These 5 T cell receptor beta chains came from one sample sequenced in a study of T cells in tumors after PD-1 blockade. The assay was immunoSEQ multiplex PCR, and TCRdb's table has in-frame clones only and misses some. The data hold just under 65,000 clones, with less than 85% observed a single time. The sequenced sample was PBMCs, obtained after anti-PD-1 treatment. The receptors come from a human donor with basal cell carcinoma.

The gene calls are TRBV5-1 and TRBJ1-2; D might be TRBD1 (5 bases). V lost 4 bases and J lost 0, with 10 bases in between. The CDR3 spans 14 residues. The germline gives CDR1 SGHRS, CDR2 YFSETQ. CDR3 region: CASSLGTSNYGYTF. Here the CDR3 DNA reads TGCGCCAGCAGCCTAGGGACCTCTAACTATGGCTACACCTTC.

CDR3 sequence reads: CASSPRGLAGGPSEQFF. The CDR3 DNA follows: TGTGCCAGCTCACCACGGGGACTAGCGGGGGGGCCTAGTGAGCAGTTCTTC. This chain connects TRBV18 to TRBJ2-1; the match to TRBD2 covers 16 bases. Germline V gene sequence: CDR1 KGHSH, CDR2 LQKENI. The trim removed 1 base at V and 9 bases at J, leaving 6 bases unmatched. The CDR3 sequence is 17 residues long.

CDR3 residues: CASRGNRGPGGYTF. The CDR3 DNA reads TGTGCCAGCAGGGGGAACCGGGGACCGGGAGGCTACACCTTC. The rearrangement uses TRBV6-4 and TRBJ1-2, with a tentative D call TRBD1 (5 bases). The germline gives CDR1 MRHNA, CDR2 SNTAGT. V was trimmed by 6 bases and J by 8 bases, leaving 19 bases between them. The CDR3 has 14 amino acids.

The chain employs TRBV2 and TRBJ1-1; TRBD1 is a possible D gene (5 bases). Trimming shortened V by 3 bases and J by 3 bases, and 14 bases separated the two germline ends. The CDR3 runs 15 residues. Germline V CDR1 and CDR2: SNHLY, FYNNEI. In DNA, the CDR3 is TGTGCCAGCAGTGACGGGGGAATAGGGGACACTGAAGCTTTCTTT. Protein sequence: CASSDGGIGDTEAFF.

The chain combines TRBV30 with TRBJ1-3; TRBD1 aligns across 8 bases. Germline-derived CDR1 and CDR2 are GTSNPN and SVGIG (reference sequence). With 3 bases clipped from V and 0 bases from J, the junction kept 7 bases outside the gene matches. This CDR3 contains 16 residues. The CDR3 protein is CAWSPTGGFSGNTIYF. CDR3 DNA sequence: TGTGCCTGGAGCCCCACAGGGGGTTTCTCTGGAAACACCATATATTTT.